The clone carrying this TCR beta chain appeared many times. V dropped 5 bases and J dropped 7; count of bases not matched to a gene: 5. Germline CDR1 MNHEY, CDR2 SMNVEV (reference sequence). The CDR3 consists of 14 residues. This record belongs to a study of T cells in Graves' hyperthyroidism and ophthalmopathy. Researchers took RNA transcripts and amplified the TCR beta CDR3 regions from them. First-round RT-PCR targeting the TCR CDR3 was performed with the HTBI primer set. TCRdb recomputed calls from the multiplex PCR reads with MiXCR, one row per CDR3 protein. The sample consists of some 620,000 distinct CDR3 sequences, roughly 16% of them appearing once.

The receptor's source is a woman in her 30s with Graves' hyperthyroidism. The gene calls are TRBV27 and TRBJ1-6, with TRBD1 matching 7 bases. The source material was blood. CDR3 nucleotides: TGTGCCAGCAGTCGCCGGGACAGCAATTCACCCCTCCACTTT. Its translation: CASSRRDSNSPLHF.